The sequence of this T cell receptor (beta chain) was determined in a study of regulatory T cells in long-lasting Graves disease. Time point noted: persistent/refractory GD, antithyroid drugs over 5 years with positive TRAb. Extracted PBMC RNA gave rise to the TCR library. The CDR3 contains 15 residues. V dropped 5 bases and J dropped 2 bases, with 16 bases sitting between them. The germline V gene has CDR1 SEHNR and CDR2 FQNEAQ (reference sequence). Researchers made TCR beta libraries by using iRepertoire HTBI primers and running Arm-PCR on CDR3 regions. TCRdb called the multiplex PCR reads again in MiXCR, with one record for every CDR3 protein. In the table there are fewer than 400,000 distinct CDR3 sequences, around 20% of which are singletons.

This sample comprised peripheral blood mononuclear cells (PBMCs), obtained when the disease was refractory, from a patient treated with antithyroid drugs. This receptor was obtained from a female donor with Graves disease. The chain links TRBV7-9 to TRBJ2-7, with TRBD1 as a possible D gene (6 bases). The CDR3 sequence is CASSPRTEPPYEQYF. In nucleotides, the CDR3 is TGTGCCAGCAGCCCCAGGACAGAGCCCCCCTACGAGCAGTACTTC.